Listed below are T cell receptor beta chains from one sample, sequenced in a study of cytomegalovirus exposure and HLA in healthy donors. Generated by immunoSEQ multiplex PCR, the TCRdb table keeps only in-frame clones and is missing some. Here the sample spans 190,000 or so clones, more than 65% being singletons. Sequences were obtained from PBMCs. All receptors come from a woman under 30 in good health and CMV-seropositive. The CDR3 runs from the conserved cysteine through the conserved F or W. A D gene is named only where the DNA matches it firmly. Not every row has a clone size; where given, it reads once, few, many or a size class.

cdr3_length: 13; d_call: NA; v_call: TRBV9; clone_size: NA; j_call: TRBJ1-1; cdr3_aa: CASSVGGSTEAFF; cdr3_nt: TGTGCCAGCAGCGTCGGTGGGAGCACTGAAGCTTTCTTT
cdr3_length: 17; d_call: NA; v_call: TRBV27; clone_size: few; j_call: TRBJ2-4; cdr3_aa: CASSPKTDRLAKNIQYF; cdr3_nt: TGTGCCAGCAGTCCCAAGACAGACCGTCTAGCCAAAAACATTCAGTACTTC
cdr3_length: 16; d_call: NA; v_call: TRBV28; clone_size: NA; j_call: TRBJ1-6; cdr3_aa: CASSLGGSSYNSPLHF; cdr3_nt: TGTGCCAGCAGTTTAGGAGGTAGCTCCTATAATTCACCCCTCCACTTT
cdr3_length: 15; d_call: TRBD1; v_call: TRBV15; clone_size: NA; j_call: TRBJ2-1; cdr3_aa: CATSSSRQGRNEQFF; cdr3_nt: TGTGCCACCAGCAGCTCCCGACAGGGGCGCAATGAGCAGTTCTTC
cdr3_length: 14; d_call: TRBD1; v_call: TRBV7-2; clone_size: NA; j_call: TRBJ1-4; cdr3_aa: CASSRQGAVEKLFF; cdr3_nt: TGTGCCAGCAGCCGACAGGGGGCTGTGGAAAAACTGTTTTTT
cdr3_length: 12; d_call: NA; v_call: TRBV6-5; clone_size: once; j_call: TRBJ2-1; cdr3_aa: CASSDTHDGQFF; cdr3_nt: TGTGCCAGCAGCGACACCCACGATGGGCAGTTCTTC
cdr3_length: 15; d_call: TRBD2; v_call: TRBV5-6; clone_size: NA; j_call: TRBJ2-1; cdr3_aa: CASSLASGGDNEQFF; cdr3_nt: TGTGCCAGCAGCTTGGCTAGCGGGGGGGACAATGAGCAGTTCTTC
cdr3_length: 13; d_call: NA; v_call: TRBV6-6; clone_size: NA; j_call: TRBJ1-2; cdr3_aa: CASSLLARDGYTF; cdr3_nt: TGTGCCAGCAGTTTACTAGCGCGTGATGGCTACACCTTC
cdr3_length: 16; d_call: TRBD2; v_call: TRBV6-1; clone_size: NA; j_call: TRBJ2-3; cdr3_aa: CASSESVGGAKDTQYF; cdr3_nt: TGTGCCAGCAGTGAATCGGTCGGGGGGGCCAAAGATACGCAGTATTTT
cdr3_length: 15; d_call: TRBD1; v_call: TRBV2; clone_size: NA; j_call: TRBJ1-1; cdr3_aa: CAITKTQGVSTEAFF; cdr3_nt: TGTGCCATAACTAAGACCCAGGGGGTGAGCACTGAAGCTTTCTTT
cdr3_length: 14; d_call: NA; v_call: TRBV6-1; clone_size: NA; j_call: TRBJ1-4; cdr3_aa: CASGGLGRGEKLFF; cdr3_nt: TGTGCCAGCGGAGGGTTAGGAAGGGGCGAAAAACTGTTTTTT
cdr3_length: 15; d_call: NA; v_call: TRBV5-1; clone_size: NA; j_call: TRBJ2-1; cdr3_aa: CASSQGPRQPNEQFF; cdr3_nt: TGCGCCAGCAGCCAAGGTCCGAGACAGCCGAATGAGCAGTTCTTC
cdr3_length: 15; d_call: NA; v_call: TRBV6-1; clone_size: once; j_call: TRBJ1-2; cdr3_aa: CASSPSPTVDYGYTF; cdr3_nt: TGTGCCAGCAGTCCCTCTCCGACAGTGGACTATGGCTACACCTTC
cdr3_length: 14; d_call: TRBD1; v_call: TRBV5-1; clone_size: NA; j_call: TRBJ2-7; cdr3_aa: CASSGAGGSYEQYF; cdr3_nt: TGCGCCAGCAGCGGAGCAGGGGGCTCCTACGAGCAGTACTTC
cdr3_length: 13; d_call: NA; v_call: TRBV6-6; clone_size: NA; j_call: TRBJ1-2; cdr3_aa: CASSYGDSNGYTF; cdr3_nt: TGTGCCAGCAGTTACGGTGACTCGAATGGCTACACCTTC
cdr3_length: 13; d_call: NA; v_call: TRBV5-4; clone_size: few; j_call: TRBJ1-2; cdr3_aa: CASSLGAQDGYTF; cdr3_nt: TGTGCCAGCAGCTTGGGGGCGCAGGATGGCTACACCTTC
cdr3_length: 18; d_call: NA; v_call: TRBV21-1; clone_size: once; j_call: TRBJ1-6; cdr3_aa: CASSKRGLFTQTNSPLHF; cdr3_nt: TGTGCCAGCAGCAAAAGGGGTTTATTTACACAAACAAATTCACCCCTCCACTTT
cdr3_length: 14; d_call: TRBD1; v_call: TRBV6-5; clone_size: few; j_call: TRBJ1-2; cdr3_aa: CASSLRTGSGGYTF; cdr3_nt: TGTGCCAGCAGTTTACGGACAGGGTCTGGTGGCTACACCTTC
cdr3_length: 13; d_call: NA; v_call: TRBV2; clone_size: few; j_call: TRBJ1-6; cdr3_aa: CASSGQAQAPLHF; cdr3_nt: TGTGCCAGCAGTGGACAGGCCCAAGCACCCCTCCACTTT
cdr3_length: 17; d_call: TRBD1; v_call: TRBV4-1; clone_size: NA; j_call: TRBJ1-1; cdr3_aa: CASSQVLSGTGGTEAFF; cdr3_nt: TGCGCCAGCAGCCAAGTCCTCTCGGGGACAGGGGGCACTGAAGCTTTCTTT